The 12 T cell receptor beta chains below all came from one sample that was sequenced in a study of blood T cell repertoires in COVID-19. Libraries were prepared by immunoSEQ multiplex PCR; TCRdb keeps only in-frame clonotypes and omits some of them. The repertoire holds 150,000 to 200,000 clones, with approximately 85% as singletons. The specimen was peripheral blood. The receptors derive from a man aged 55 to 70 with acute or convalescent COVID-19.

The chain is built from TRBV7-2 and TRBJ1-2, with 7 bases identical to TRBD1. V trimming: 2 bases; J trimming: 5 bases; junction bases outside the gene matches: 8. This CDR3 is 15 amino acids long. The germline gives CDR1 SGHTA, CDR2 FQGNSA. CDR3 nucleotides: TGTGCCAGCAGCTTAAATTTAGGGGGCAGGTATGGCTACACCTTC. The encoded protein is CASSLNLGGRYGYTF.

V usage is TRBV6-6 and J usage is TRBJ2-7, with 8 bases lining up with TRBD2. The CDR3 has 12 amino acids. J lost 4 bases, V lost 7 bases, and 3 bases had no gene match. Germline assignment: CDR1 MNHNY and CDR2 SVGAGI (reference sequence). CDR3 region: CASTLAGYEQYF. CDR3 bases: TGTGCCAGCACTCTAGCGGGTTACGAGCAGTACTTC.

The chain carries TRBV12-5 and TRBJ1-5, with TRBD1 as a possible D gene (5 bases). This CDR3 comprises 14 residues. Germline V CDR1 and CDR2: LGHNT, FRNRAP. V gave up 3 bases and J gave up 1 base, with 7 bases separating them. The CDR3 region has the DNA TGTGCTAGTGGTTTCGACAGAAGCAATCAGCCCCAGCATTTT. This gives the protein CASGFDRSNQPQHF.

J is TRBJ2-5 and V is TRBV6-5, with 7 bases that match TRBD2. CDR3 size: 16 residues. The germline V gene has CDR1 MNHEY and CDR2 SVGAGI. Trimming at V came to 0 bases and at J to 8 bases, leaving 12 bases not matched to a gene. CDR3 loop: CASSYSSTRREYTQYF. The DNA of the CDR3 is TGTGCCAGCAGTTACTCGAGTACGAGGCGGGAGTACACCCAGTACTTC.

The CDR3 region is CASSFLAGGLGEQFF. Written as DNA, the CDR3 is TGTGCCAGCAGTTTCCTAGCGGGAGGGTTGGGTGAGCAGTTCTTC. The chain combines TRBV27 with TRBJ2-1; TRBD2 matches 12 bases. Per the germline V gene, CDR1 is MNHEY and CDR2 is SMNVEV (reference sequence). The V and J ends lost 3 bases and 9 bases, in that order; junction bases with no gene match: 6. The CDR3 extends over 15 amino acids.

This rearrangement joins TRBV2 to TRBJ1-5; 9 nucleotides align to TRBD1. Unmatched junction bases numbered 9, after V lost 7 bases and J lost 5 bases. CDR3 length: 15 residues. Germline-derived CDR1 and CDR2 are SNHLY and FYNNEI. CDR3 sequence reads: CASNLRQGVDQPQHF. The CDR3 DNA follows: TGTGCCAGCAATCTTAGACAGGGGGTGGATCAGCCCCAGCATTTT.

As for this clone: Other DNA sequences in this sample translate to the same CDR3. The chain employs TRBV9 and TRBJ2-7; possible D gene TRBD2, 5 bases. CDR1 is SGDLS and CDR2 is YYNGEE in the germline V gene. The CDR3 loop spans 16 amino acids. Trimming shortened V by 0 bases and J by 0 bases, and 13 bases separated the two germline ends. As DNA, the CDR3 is TGTGCCAGCAGCGTAGGTTCTGGAGGCCGCTCCTACGAGCAGTACTTC. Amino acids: CASSVGSGGRSYEQYF. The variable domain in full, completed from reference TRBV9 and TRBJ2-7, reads DSGVTQTPKHLITATGQRVTLRCSPRSGDLSVYWYQQSLDQGLQFLIQYYNGEERAKGNILERFSAQQFPDLHSELNLSSLELGDSALYFCASSVGSGGRSYEQYFGPGTRLTVT.

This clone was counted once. CDR3 protein: CASSFQSPGPAFF. The CDR3, as DNA: TGTGCCAGCAGCTTCCAAAGTCCCGGTCCGGCTTTCTTT. This rearrangement joins TRBV7-3 to TRBJ1-1; no firm D call. This CDR3 has 13 residues. Germline lookup yields CDR1 SGHTA and CDR2 FQGTGA. Trimming left V 3 bases short and J 11 bases short, with 16 bases between. Variable domain in full (rest from reference TRBV7-3 and TRBJ1-1): GAGVSQTPSNKVTEKGKYVELRCDPISGHTALYWYRQSLGQGPEFLIYFQGTGAADDSGLPNDRFFAVRPEGSVSTLKIQRTERGDSAVYLCASSFQSPGPAFFGQGTRLTVV.

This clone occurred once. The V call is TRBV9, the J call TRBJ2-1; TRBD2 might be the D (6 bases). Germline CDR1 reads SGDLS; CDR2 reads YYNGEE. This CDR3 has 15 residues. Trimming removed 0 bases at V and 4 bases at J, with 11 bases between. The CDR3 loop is CASSVVWEAYNEQFF. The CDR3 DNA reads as TGTGCCAGCAGCGTAGTATGGGAGGCTTACAATGAGCAGTTCTTC.

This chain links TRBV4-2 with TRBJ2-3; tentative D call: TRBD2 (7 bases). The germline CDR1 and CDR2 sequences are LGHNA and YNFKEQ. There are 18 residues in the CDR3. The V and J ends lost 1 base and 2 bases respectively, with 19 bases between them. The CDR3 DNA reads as TGTGCCAGCAGCCAAGCCCAGGGGAGGGCCCGGATCACAGATACGCAGTATTTT. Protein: CASSQAQGRARITDTQYF.

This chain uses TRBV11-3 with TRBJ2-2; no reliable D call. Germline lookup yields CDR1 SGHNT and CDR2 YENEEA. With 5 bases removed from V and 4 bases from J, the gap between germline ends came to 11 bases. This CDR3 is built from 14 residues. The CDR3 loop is CASSLKRSTGELFF. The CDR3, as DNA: TGTGCCAGCAGCCTTAAGAGGTCCACCGGGGAGCTGTTTTTT.

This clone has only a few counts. The CDR3 region has the DNA TGTGCCAGCAGCCTCTTAGGGACTCAAGCCTACGAGCAGTACTTC. It is translated as CASSLLGTQAYEQYF. V usage is TRBV3-1 (or the pseudogene TRBV3-2) and J usage is TRBJ2-7; D is perhaps TRBD2 (6 bases). V shed 4 bases and J shed 2 bases, with 15 bases lying between them. Germline CDR1 is LGHDT and CDR2 is YNNKEL (reference sequence). This CDR3 comprises 15 residues.